The entry that follows covers one TCR beta chain sequence. Its antigen is currently unknown. This sample stems from a study of CD8 T cells in Susac syndrome. Study-level findings and limits: An acknowledgment was made by the study that its TCR sequencing and HLA analysis involved relatively few individuals.

Negative isolation was used for CD8+ and CD4+ T cells, and FACS enrichment was applied to TEMRA cells. The CDR3 is 14 residues long. V shed 0 bases and J shed 4 bases, with 13 bases lying between them. Germline values: CDR1 SQVTM, CDR2 ANQGSEA. An input of about 0.45 to 1 ug of RNA was subjected to reverse transcription using random hexamers. The amplification used immunoSEQ multiplex PCR on TCR beta CDR3; it spanned 54 Vbeta and 13 Jbeta. TCRdb reprocessed the immunoSEQ multiplex PCR reads with MiXCR, giving one entry per CDR3 protein. The sample contains about 69,000 distinct CDR3 sequences, 95% of which appear only once.

Sequencing was performed on CD8+ T cells from PBMCs. The source of this sequence is a human donor in good health. V gene TRBV29-1 combines with J gene TRBJ2-7; no clear D. CDR3 sequence reads: CSVEDQEFGYEQYF. In DNA form, the CDR3 reads TGCAGCGTTGAAGACCAGGAGTTCGGGTACGAGCAGTACTTC.